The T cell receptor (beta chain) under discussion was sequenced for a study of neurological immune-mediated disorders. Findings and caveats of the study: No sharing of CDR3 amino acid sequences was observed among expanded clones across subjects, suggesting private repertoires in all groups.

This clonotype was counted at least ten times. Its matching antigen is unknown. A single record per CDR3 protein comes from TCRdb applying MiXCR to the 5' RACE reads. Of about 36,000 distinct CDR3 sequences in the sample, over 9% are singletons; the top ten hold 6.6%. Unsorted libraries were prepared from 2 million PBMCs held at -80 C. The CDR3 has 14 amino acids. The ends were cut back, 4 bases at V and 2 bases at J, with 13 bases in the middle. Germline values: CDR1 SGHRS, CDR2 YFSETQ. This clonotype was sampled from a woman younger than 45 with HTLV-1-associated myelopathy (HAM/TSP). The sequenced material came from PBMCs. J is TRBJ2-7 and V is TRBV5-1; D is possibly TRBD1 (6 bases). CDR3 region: CASSVQGSTYEQYF. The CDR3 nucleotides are TGCGCCAGCAGCGTTCAGGGGTCCACCTACGAGCAGTACTTC. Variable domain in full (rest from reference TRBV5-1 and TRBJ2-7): KAGVTQTPRYLIKTRGQQVTLSCSPISGHRSVSWYQQTPGQGLQFLFEYFSETQRNKGNFPGRFSGRQFSNSRSEMNVSTLELGDSALYLCASSVQGSTYEQYFGPGTRLTVT.